Below, 25 T cell receptor beta chains from the same sample are listed, as sequenced in a study of T cells in Graves' hyperthyroidism and ophthalmopathy. Amplified TCR beta CDR3 regions came from RNA transcripts. HTBI primers were the set used in a first-round RT-PCR of the TCR CDR3. TCRdb ran MiXCR on the multiplex PCR reads and lists one entry per CDR3 protein. The table shows hundreds of thousands of distinct CDR3 sequences, with 30% to 40% occurring only once. Material for sequencing was blood. The source of these receptors is a woman aged 40-49 years with Graves' hyperthyroidism.

This clonotype was seen many times. This chain links TRBV7-9 with TRBJ1-1; 7 bases are shared with TRBD1. This CDR3 is 16 amino acids long. Germline V lookup: CDR1 SEHNR, CDR2 FQNEAQ (reference sequence). J was trimmed by 0 bases and V by 4 bases; bases with no gene match: 8. CDR3 sequence reads: CASSSAHTGVNTEAFF. The DNA for the CDR3 is TGTGCCAGCAGCTCTGCGCACACAGGGGTGAACACTGAAGCTTTCTTT.

A remark on this clonotype: Sequence at one end of the junction differs from germline and may be a read error. The V gene is TRBV6-5, the J gene TRBJ1-1, with D perhaps matching TRBD1 (6 bases). This CDR3 spans 13 amino acids. Looked up from germline, CDR1 is MNHEY and CDR2 is SVGAGI. CDR3 residues: CAISYREDTEAFF. Here the CDR3 DNA reads TGTGCCATCAGTTACAGGGAGGACACTGAAGCTTTCTTT.

This clonotype was found a few times. The V gene is TRBV4-3, the J gene TRBJ1-5; possible D gene TRBD1, 6 bases. CDR3 length equals 16 residues. Germline V gene lookup returns CDR1 LGHNA and CDR2 YSLEER. The V and J ends lost 1 base and 2 bases respectively, with 12 bases between them. CDR3 coding DNA: TGCGCCAGCAGCCAAGTTAGGGGGAGGGGCAATCAGCCCCAGCATTTT. Amino acids: CASSQVRGRGNQPQHF.

V and J are TRBV10-2 and TRBJ1-1; TRBD1 might be the D (5 bases). The CDR3 extends over 17 amino acids. The germline CDR1 and CDR2 sequences are WSHSY and SAAADI. The germline V and J ends were trimmed by 6 bases and 0 bases, with 20 bases remaining between them. The chain's CDR3 is CASSQDPQGLMNTEAFF. CDR3 sequence (DNA): TGCGCCAGCAGCCAAGATCCCCAGGGCCTTATGAACACTGAAGCTTTCTTT.

This clonotype occurred many times. The rearrangement uses TRBV25-1 and TRBJ2-5; TRBD2 might be the D (6 bases). This CDR3 is built from 16 residues. Germline CDR1 and CDR2: MGHDK and SYGVNS. The ends were cut back, 3 bases at V and 5 bases at J, with 19 bases in the middle. The CDR3 DNA reads TGTGCCAGCAGTGAGGAGGGGCCTTTCGCTCGGGAGACCCAGTACTTC. This sequence encodes CASSEEGPFARETQYF.

This sequence joins TRBV5-1 and TRBJ2-7; 9 bases line up with TRBD1. The closer fit of TRBJ2-1 to the DNA end suggests the J call may be wrong. Germline CDR1 SGHRS, CDR2 YFSETQ. The CDR3 runs to 16 residues. CDR3 loop: CASSPAFRQGGNEQFF. CDR3 nucleotides: TGCGCCAGCAGCCCGGCCTTTCGACAGGGGGGCAATGAGCAGTTCTTC.

In this sample, this clonotype turned up many times. V and J are TRBV12-3 or TRBV12-4 and TRBJ1-2; the D is unclear. The CDR3 runs to 13 residues. Trimming left V 7 bases short and J 5 bases short, with 14 bases between. The DNA for the CDR3 is TGTGCCAGCACCATCCGACCGTTGTATGGCTACACCTTC. Its protein product is CASTIRPLYGYTF.

This clonotype was recorded a few times. The genes are TRBV13 and TRBJ1-6; D gene ambiguous. CDR1 and CDR2 (germline): PRHDT, FYEKMQ (reference sequence). This CDR3 comprises 17 residues. V lost 4 bases to trimming and J lost 7 bases, with 20 bases between them. CDR3 residues: CASSSGSAGLPNSPLHF. The CDR3 DNA sequence: TGTGCCAGCAGCTCCGGGTCCGCCGGCCTTCCAAATTCACCCCTCCACTTT.

The V gene is TRBV5-1, the J gene TRBJ1-2, with a possible D match to TRBD1 (5 bases). The CDR3 totals 15 residues. The V end was cut by 4 bases, the J end by 2 bases, with 15 bases between. The germline V gene has CDR1 SGHRS and CDR2 YFSETQ. The CDR3 DNA reads TGCGCCAGCAGCCACTATTTGGGGGTCAACTATGGCTACACCTTC. Its protein is CASSHYLGVNYGYTF.

As for this clonotype: The junction differs from germline at one of its ends, possibly a read error. The chain couples TRBV5-4 to TRBJ1-5; D gene uncertain. Germline CDR1 SGHNT, CDR2 YYREEE (reference sequence). The CDR3 loop spans 16 amino acids. Written as DNA, the CDR3 is TGCGCCAGCAGCCAAAATCCAGGTCGGATCGATCAGCCCCAGCATTTT. Translation: CASSQNPGRIDQPQHF.

A note on this clonotype: At one of its ends the junction is not consistent with the germline gene, which may arise from a read error. This sequence joins TRBV7-9 and TRBJ1-2; D ambiguous. This CDR3 has 13 amino acids. Germline CDR1 reads SEHNR; CDR2 reads FQNEAQ (reference sequence). This CDR3 reads CASSPVLNYGYTF. As DNA, the CDR3 is TGCGCCAGCAGCCCCGTCCTTAACTATGGCTACACCTTC. Full variable domain (remainder filled in from reference TRBV7-9 and TRBJ1-2): DTGVSQNPRHKITKRGQNVTFRCDPISEHNRLYWYRQTLGQGPEFLTYFQNEAQLEKSRLLSDRFSAERPKGSFSTLEIQRTEQGDSAMYLCASSPVLNYGYTFGSGTRLTVV.

This clonotype appeared many times. This chain connects TRBV24-1 to TRBJ1-2; maybe TRBD1 (6 bases). In germline, CDR1 is KGHDR, CDR2 SFDVKD. V shed 3 bases and J shed 2 bases, with 9 bases lying between them. This CDR3 region has 14 residues. This CDR3 reads CATSDDDRNYGYTF. The CDR3 coding sequence is TGTGCCACCAGTGATGACGACAGGAACTATGGCTACACCTTC.

To note about this clonotype: One junction end disagrees with the germline gene, perhaps due to a read error. The rearrangement uses TRBV5-1 and TRBJ2-5; D is perhaps TRBD2 (6 bases). The CDR3 extends over 15 amino acids. Germline loops: CDR1 SGHRS, CDR2 YFSETQ. The CDR3 region has the DNA TGTGCCAGCAGCTTAGGCCAGGGACTCTTAGAGACCCAGTACTTC. Translated: CASSLGQGLLETQYF.

The table lists this clonotype with many counts. The chain links TRBV7-2 to TRBJ2-2; either TRBD1 or TRBD2 may supply D (6 bases each). V lost 2 bases, J lost 15 bases, and 19 bases lay in between. From germline, CDR1 is SGHTA and CDR2 FQGNSA. This CDR3 comprises 14 residues. The CDR3 is CASSLRGALGGLFF. Here the CDR3 DNA reads TGTGCCAGCAGCTTACGGGGAGCCTTAGGGGGGTTGTTTTTT.

This clonotype has a count of ten or more. The rearrangement links TRBV2 to TRBJ2-5; TRBD2 might be the D (6 bases). The V gene lost 2 bases and the J gene lost 5 bases, with 15 bases spanning the gap. Germline V gene lookup returns CDR1 SNHLY and CDR2 FYNNEI. The CDR3 contains 15 residues. Here the CDR3 DNA reads TGTGCCAGCAGTGAAAGGGCCGGGGGATTCGAGACCCAGTACTTC. Amino acid sequence: CASSERAGGFETQYF. The complete variable domain, with remaining parts taken from reference TRBV2 and TRBJ2-5, reads EPEVTQTPSHQVTQMGQEVILRCVPISNHLYFYWYRQILGQKVEFLVSFYNNEISEKSEIFDDQFSVERPDGSNFTLKIRSTKLEDSAMYFCASSERAGGFETQYFGPGTRLLVL.

This rearrangement joins TRBV2 to TRBJ2-3; no clear D gene. Germline assignment: CDR1 SNHLY and CDR2 FYNNEI. V lost 2 bases, J lost 4 bases, and 7 bases lay in between. The CDR3 is made up of 13 amino acids. CDR3: CASSENGADTQYF. Written as DNA, the CDR3 is TGTGCCAGCAGTGAAAATGGGGCAGATACGCAGTATTTT.

This chain uses TRBV9 with TRBJ1-1; tentative D call: TRBD1 (6 bases). The CDR3 has 12 residues. CDR1 SGDLS and CDR2 YYNGEE come from the germline V gene. V lost 8 bases to trimming and J lost 3 bases, with 11 bases between them. The DNA for the CDR3 is TGTGCCAGTGGGGGCCAGGACACTGAAGCTTTCTTT. As protein: CASGGQDTEAFF.

This clonotype appeared many times. The rearrangement links TRBV10-3 to TRBJ1-6, with 12 bases that match TRBD1. The CDR3 extends over 16 amino acids. The V gene's germline CDR1 is ENHRY and CDR2 SYGVKD. After removal of 8 bases from V and 10 bases from J, the junction contained 12 bases not matched to a gene. Written as DNA, the CDR3 is TGTGCCATCGGATCGACCGGGACAGGGGGCGGGTCACCCCTCCACTTT. The encoded protein is CAIGSTGTGGGSPLHF.

This rearrangement joins TRBV6-2 or TRBV6-3 to TRBJ1-5; D ambiguous. This CDR3 contains 12 residues. V dropped 6 bases and J dropped 9 bases, with 12 bases sitting between them. CDR1 and CDR2 from the germline V gene are MNHEY and SVGEGT. The CDR3 spells CASRLNTGPQHF. CDR3 nucleotides: TGTGCCAGCAGGCTCAATACGGGGCCCCAGCATTTT.

This clonotype was detected many times. This rearrangement joins TRBV7-2 to TRBJ1-6; D might be TRBD1 (5 bases). V lost 1 base to trimming and J lost 7 bases, with 14 bases between them. CDR3 size: 16 residues. Germline CDR1 is SGHTA and CDR2 is FQGNSA. CDR3 sequence (DNA): TGTGCCAGCAGCTTAGAAGGTTCAGGGAAGAATTCACCCCTCCACTTT. Translating it yields CASSLEGSGKNSPLHF.

The rearrangement links TRBV6-1 to TRBJ1-2; tentative D call: TRBD1 (5 bases). The V gene lost 5 bases and the J gene lost 5 bases, with 30 bases spanning the gap. This CDR3 comprises 19 residues. Per the germline V gene, CDR1 is MNHNS and CDR2 is SASEGT. The DNA of the CDR3 is TGTGCCAGCAGTTACTCGACAAAGTCGGGGACGGACCGACATTATGGCTACACCTTC. Encoded protein: CASSYSTKSGTDRHYGYTF.

This clonotype has a handful of counts. The rearrangement uses TRBV10-3 and TRBJ2-7; the D is unclear. V was cut by 7 bases and J by 0 bases, with 13 bases left in between. CDR3 length: 14 amino acids. Germline assignment: CDR1 ENHRY and CDR2 SYGVKD. This CDR3 is CAITADSLSYEQYF. The CDR3 DNA follows: TGTGCCATCACCGCCGACTCCCTCTCCTACGAGCAGTACTTC.

The J gene is TRBJ1-5, the V gene TRBV12-5; 9 bases are a match to TRBD1. V lost 2 bases and J lost 2; bases outside the gene matches: 7. The CDR3 has 17 amino acids. Germline V CDR1 and CDR2: LGHNT, FRNRAP. The CDR3 DNA is TGTGCTAGTGGTTTGTCTGCTACAGGGGGCGGCAATCAGCCCCAGCATTTT. Encoded protein: CASGLSATGGGNQPQHF. The whole variable domain, remainder taken from reference TRBV12-5 and TRBJ1-5, is DARVTQTPRHKVTEMGQEVTMRCQPILGHNTVFWYRQTMMQGLELLAYFRNRAPLDDSGMPKDRFSAEMPDATLATLKIQPSEPRDSAVYFCASGLSATGGGNQPQHFGDGTRLSIL.

Concerning this clonotype: This likely comes from a read error, as the CDR3 has no conserved phenylalanine or tryptophan at its end. The genes are TRBV29-1 and TRBJ1-1; TRBD1 might be the D (6 bases). V lost 4 bases and J 5 bases, leaving 11 bases between the germline ends. Germline CDR1 reads SQVTM; CDR2 reads ANQGSEA. The CDR3 loop spans 12 amino acids. This CDR3 reads CSVGRGRTEAFS. CDR3 DNA sequence: TGCAGCGTTGGCCGGGGGCGGACTGAAGCTTTCTCT.

This chain's CDR3 is CASSPRPSPQETQYF. DNA for the CDR3: TGTGCCAGCAGCCCCAGACCCTCGCCACAAGAGACCCAGTACTTC. The rearrangement uses TRBV7-3 and TRBJ2-7, with D hard to call. The assigned J gene may be wrong: the sequence end matches TRBJ2-5 better. The CDR3 consists of 15 residues. Germline lookup yields CDR1 SGHTA and CDR2 FQGTGA.